What follows are 25 T cell receptor beta chains derived from one specimen sequenced in a study of blood T cells in healthy people across ages. Through a sample-barcoded 5' primer and a J-beta primer mix, a second PCR was run for roughly 6 to 12 cycles. Via MiXCR, TCRdb re-called the 5' RACE reads, giving one row per CDR3 protein. The repertoire holds about 720,000 distinct CDR3 sequences, with roughly 25% as singletons. The sample was also linked to a second study, of T cells of mothers and their children.

Sequencing was carried out using blood. The receptor set was obtained from a boy younger than 18 in good health.

V is TRBV27 and J is TRBJ1-5, with TRBD1 matching 9 bases. CDR3 size: 14 residues. Trimming at V came to 8 bases and at J to 4 bases, leaving 6 bases not matched to a gene. Germline CDR1 and CDR2: MNHEY and SMNVEV (reference sequence). CDR3: CASADGQGNQPQHF. CDR3 nucleotide sequence: TGTGCCAGCGCAGACGGACAGGGGAATCAGCCCCAGCATTTT.

This clonotype was picked up many times. This chain links TRBV6-4 with TRBJ2-3; 9 bases align to TRBD1. Trimming removed 6 bases from V and 4 bases from J; junction bases left unmatched: 11. This CDR3 has 16 amino acids. CDR1 MRHNA and CDR2 SNTAGT come from the germline V gene. This chain's CDR3 is CASSPTGGDSSDTQYF. The CDR3 DNA reads TGTGCCAGCAGCCCGACAGGGGGGGACAGCTCAGATACGCAGTATTTT.

J is TRBJ2-7 and V is TRBV6-2 or TRBV6-3; 7 bases line up with TRBD2. Unmatched junction bases numbered 4, after V lost 0 bases and J lost 2 bases. The CDR3 length is 15 residues. Germline values: CDR1 MNHEY, CDR2 SVGEGT. The CDR3 DNA sequence: TGTGCCAGCAGTTACTCGTTTGCGGGAGCCTACGAGCAGTACTTC. This encodes CASSYSFAGAYEQYF.

In its sample, this clonotype was seen a few times. V is TRBV4-3 and J is TRBJ2-7; D perhaps matches TRBD1 (6 bases). Germline CDR1 and CDR2: LGHNA and YSLEER. V shed 2 bases and J shed 3 bases, with 11 bases lying between them. The CDR3 length is 14 residues. CDR3 residues: CASSQLSGDYEQYF. The CDR3 DNA reads as TGCGCCAGCAGCCAACTTTCAGGGGACTACGAGCAGTACTTC.

This chain uses TRBV18 with TRBJ1-1; D is perhaps TRBD1 (6 bases). The CDR3 is 15 residues long. Germline assignment: CDR1 KGHSH and CDR2 LQKENI. With 3 bases removed from V and 5 bases from J, the gap between germline ends came to 16 bases. The CDR3 region is CASSPYREDGTEAFF. The CDR3 DNA reads as TGTGCCAGCTCACCTTACAGGGAGGACGGGACTGAAGCTTTCTTT.

This clonotype has only a few counts. Given a much more abundant clone one base away, this may be a read error. The chain joins TRBV12-3 or TRBV12-4 to TRBJ2-3, with D unclear. The CDR3 extends over 11 amino acids. The ends were cut back, 6 bases at V and 4 bases at J, with 5 bases in the middle. The CDR3 is CASRFADTQYF. The CDR3 region has the DNA TGTGCCAGCAGATTCGCAGATACGCAGTATTTT.

This clonotype appeared a few times. The chain combines TRBV20-1 with TRBJ1-2; 9 positions agree with TRBD1. There are 14 residues in the CDR3. Looked up from germline, CDR1 is DFQATT and CDR2 is SNEGSKA (reference sequence). V lost 3 bases to trimming and J lost 5 bases; unmatched junction nucleotides: 7. The CDR3 region is CSASMGQGFYGYTF. Written as DNA, the CDR3 is TGCAGTGCTAGTATGGGACAGGGTTTTTATGGCTACACCTTC.

This clonotype was recorded a few times. The chain carries TRBV28 and TRBJ2-2, with D possibly being TRBD2 (6 bases). Germline V gene sequence: CDR1 MDHEN, CDR2 SYDVKM. The germline V and J ends were trimmed by 7 bases and 5 bases, with 8 bases remaining between them. The CDR3 has 12 amino acids. CDR3 residues: CASNAGTGELFF. The DNA of the CDR3 is TGTGCCAGCAATGCGGGAACCGGGGAGCTGTTTTTT.

This clonotype was observed at least ten times. The chain couples TRBV7-2 to TRBJ2-5; TRBD1 aligns across 9 bases. The trim removed 0 bases at V and 0 bases at J, leaving 2 bases unmatched. Germline CDR1 is SGHTA and CDR2 is FQGNSA. This CDR3 is 16 amino acids long. The CDR3, as DNA: TGTGCCAGCAGCTTAGCTGGGACAGGGAACCAAGAGACCCAGTACTTC. It translates to CASSLAGTGNQETQYF.

The V call is TRBV18, the J call TRBJ1-2; D remains ambiguous. Trimming took off 2 bases at V and 4 bases at J, with 8 bases between the two ends. This CDR3 contains 13 residues. Germline CDR1 reads KGHSH; CDR2 reads LQKENI. CDR3 nucleotide sequence: TGTGCCAGCTCACCAACTAAAAGCTATGGCTACACCTTC. Translating it yields CASSPTKSYGYTF.

This clonotype was counted between two and nine times. This rearrangement joins TRBV7-2 to TRBJ2-5, with 9 bases that match TRBD1. The DNA end lines up better with TRBJ2-7; the J call may be wrong. CDR1 is SGHTA, CDR2 FQGNSA, per germline. This CDR3 region has 15 residues. CDR3 region: CASSHTGTGSYEQYF. The CDR3 nucleotides are TGTGCCAGCAGCCACACCGGGACAGGGTCCTACGAGCAGTACTTC.

This clonotype was recorded a few times. At one of its ends the junction is not consistent with the germline gene, which may arise from a read error. The chain carries TRBV3-1 and TRBJ2-7, with unresolved D. Germline V CDR1 and CDR2: LGHDT, YNNKEL (reference sequence). This CDR3 is built from 11 residues. The CDR3 loop reads CASSQRDERYF. The CDR3 region has the DNA TGTGCCAGCAGCCAAAGAGACGAGCGGTACTTC.

The V call is TRBV29-1, the J call TRBJ2-5; 10 bases align to TRBD2. TRBJ2-1 matches the DNA end more closely, so the J call is doubtful. The CDR3 covers 16 residues. Germline CDR1 is SQVTM and CDR2 is ANQGSEA. The CDR3, as DNA: TGCAGCGTCGTATCCCTCCTAGCGGGAGAGTACGCTGAGCAGTTCTTC. Protein product: CSVVSLLAGEYAEQFF.

This clonotype was counted only a few times. The chain couples TRBV29-1 to TRBJ2-7; D may be TRBD1 or TRBD2 (6 bases each). The CDR3 totals 13 residues. The V and J ends lost 2 bases and 0 bases respectively, with 8 bases between them. CDR1 and CDR2 from the germline V gene are SQVTM and ANQGSEA. CDR3 protein: CSVEKGGSYEQYF. CDR3 bases: TGCAGCGTTGAAAAGGGGGGCTCCTACGAGCAGTACTTC.

The gene calls are TRBV4-3 and TRBJ1-5; tentatively, D is TRBD1 (6 bases). The CDR3 has 13 residues. Trimming took off 0 bases at V and 7 bases at J, with 7 bases between the two ends. Per the germline V gene, CDR1 is LGHNA and CDR2 is YSLEER. As DNA, the CDR3 is TGCGCCAGCAGCCAAGAACAGGGCCAGCCCCAGCATTTT. Its protein product is CASSQEQGQPQHF.

DNA of the CDR3: TGTGCCAGCAGTTACTACAGCCTACTCCAAGAGACCCAGTACTTC. Its protein product is CASSYYSLLQETQYF. The rearrangement uses TRBV6-2 or TRBV6-3 and TRBJ2-5, with D unclear. The length of the CDR3 is 15 residues. V was trimmed by 1 base and J by 1 base, leaving 10 bases between them. CDR1 MNHEY and CDR2 SVGEGT come from the germline V gene.

This chain links TRBV7-2 with TRBJ1-1; D gene ambiguous. Germline assignment: CDR1 SGHTA and CDR2 FQGNSA. The CDR3 totals 14 residues. Trimming cost V 4 bases and J 4 bases, with 13 bases left between them. The CDR3 reads CASSYGGGFTEAFF. CDR3 DNA: TGTGCCAGCAGCTACGGTGGAGGATTCACTGAAGCTTTCTTT.

The chain joins TRBV20-1 to TRBJ2-5, with D possibly TRBD2 on 6 matching bases. CDR3 length: 16 residues. CDR1 is DFQATT, CDR2 SNEGSKA, per germline (reference sequence). V dropped 3 bases and J dropped 2 bases, with 19 bases sitting between them. Here the CDR3 DNA reads TGCAGTGCTAGCTACCCGCCGGGACTTGCTCAAGAGACCCAGTACTTC. It specifies CSASYPPGLAQETQYF.

This clonotype has more than one count but fewer than ten. The chain links TRBV27 to TRBJ2-7; D call uncertain. The CDR3 contains 13 residues. With 6 bases removed from V and 2 bases from J, the gap between germline ends came to 11 bases. Germline CDR1 and CDR2: MNHEY and SMNVEV (reference sequence). The CDR3 bases are TGTGCCAGCAGCCCCCAGGTTGCCTACGAGCAGTACTTC. This translates into CASSPQVAYEQYF.

The chain is built from TRBV5-1 and TRBJ2-5, with D unclear. The J call may not be correct, given that the DNA end is closer to TRBJ2-7. The CDR3 runs to 15 residues. CDR1 is SGHRS, CDR2 YFSETQ, per germline. CDR3 region: CASSLISDQTYEQYF. CDR3 DNA sequence: TGCGCCAGCAGCTTGATCAGCGACCAAACCTACGAGCAGTACTTC.

The chain joins TRBV7-9 to TRBJ2-7, with D perhaps TRBD2 (6 bases). This CDR3 has 12 amino acids. Trimming took 7 bases from V and 6 from J, leaving 13 bases between them. The germline V gene encodes CDR1 SEHNR and CDR2 FQNEAQ (reference sequence). The CDR3 sequence is CASTSGGGEQYF. For the CDR3, the DNA is TGTGCCAGCACCTCCGGGGGTGGCGAGCAGTACTTC.

The rearrangement joins TRBV5-1 to TRBJ2-4; a possible D gene is TRBD1 (6 bases). With 4 bases removed from V and 5 bases from J, the gap between germline ends came to 16 bases. CDR1 and CDR2 from the germline V gene are SGHRS and YFSETQ. CDR3 length: 15 amino acids. The CDR3 bases are TGCGCCAGCAGCCCGAAACAGGGTCTCCAAAACATTCAGTACTTC. Translation: CASSPKQGLQNIQYF.

The V gene is TRBV18, the J gene TRBJ1-1; D is ambiguous. This CDR3 is built from 15 residues. The ends were cut back, 4 bases at V and 0 bases at J, with 12 bases in the middle. CDR1 is KGHSH and CDR2 is LQKENI in the germline V gene. CDR3 region: CASSLRGGLNTEAFF. The CDR3, as DNA: TGTGCCAGCTCACTCCGGGGAGGTCTGAACACTGAAGCTTTCTTT.

In its sample, this clonotype was seen a few times. This rearrangement joins TRBV25-1 to TRBJ1-1; tentative D call: TRBD1 (5 bases). The CDR3 spans 13 residues. Germline V lookup: CDR1 MGHDK, CDR2 SYGVNS. Trimming removed 5 bases at V and 6 bases at J, with 13 bases between. CDR3 DNA sequence: TGTGCCAGCAGTCAGGGAGGTTACGCTGAAGCTTTCTTT. Translation gives CASSQGGYAEAFF.

This chain uses TRBV7-2 with TRBJ1-5, with D possibly TRBD1 on 6 matching bases. The CDR3 runs to 16 residues. The V gene's germline CDR1 is SGHTA and CDR2 FQGNSA. With 5 bases removed from V and 4 bases from J, the gap between germline ends came to 18 bases. CDR3 loop: CASSGDTGIVNQPQHF. DNA for the CDR3: TGTGCCAGCAGCGGGGATACAGGGATAGTTAATCAGCCCCAGCATTTT.